Shown below are 5 T cell receptor beta chains from a single sample sequenced in a study of blood T cell repertoires in COVID-19. Clones were read by immunoSEQ multiplex PCR, and TCRdb kept only the in-frame ones, dropping some. This sample carries around 250,000 clones, under 90% of them seen once, and the ten largest clones take about 16%. Specimen: PBMCs or T cells enriched from blood (not recorded which). These receptors were taken from a man aged 18 to 29 who had recovered from COVID-19.

Only one count was recorded for this clone. The V gene is TRBV5-1, the J gene TRBJ2-1; no reliable D call. This CDR3 is 13 amino acids long. Germline CDR1 is SGHRS and CDR2 is YFSETQ. V was shortened by 4 bases and J by 2 bases, with 7 bases between the two germline ends. For the CDR3, the DNA is TGCGCCAGCAGCCGAGCCGCCTACAATGAGCAGTTCTTC. It is translated as CASSRAAYNEQFF.

The chain links TRBV7-6 to TRBJ2-1; 8 nucleotides align to TRBD2. V dropped 2 bases and J dropped 8; count of bases not matched to a gene: 8. The V gene's germline CDR1 is SGHVS and CDR2 FNYEAQ. CDR3 length: 15 residues. CDR3 in amino acids: CASSLSGGPSDEQFF. The CDR3 DNA reads as TGTGCCAGCAGCTTATCGGGGGGGCCTTCGGATGAGCAGTTCTTC.

This clone occurred once. The chain combines TRBV18 with TRBJ2-7; 11 nucleotides agree with TRBD1. Germline trimming cut 2 bases from V and 3 bases from J; bases unmatched to any gene: 0. CDR3 size: 14 residues. Germline V gene data show CDR1 as KGHSH and CDR2 as LQKENI. CDR3 nucleotide sequence: TGTGCCAGCTCACCAGGGACAGGGGGCTACGAGCAGTACTTC. Amino acids: CASSPGTGGYEQYF.

The chain recombines TRBV12-3 or TRBV12-4 with TRBJ1-1, with a tentative D call TRBD1 (5 bases). This CDR3 is built from 13 residues. V lost 3 bases and J 4 bases, leaving 9 bases between the germline ends. The CDR3 here is CASSFGGSTEAFF. The CDR3, as DNA: TGTGCCAGCAGTTTTGGGGGGAGCACTGAAGCTTTCTTT.

J is TRBJ2-7 and V is TRBV6-5, with 9 bases matching TRBD1. Germline CDR1 is MNHEY and CDR2 is SVGAGI. Trimming took 6 bases from V and 5 from J; bases not matched to a gene: 8. CDR3 length: 14 amino acids. The CDR3 bases are TGTGCCAGCAGCCTCGGACAGGGGCGCGACGAGCAGTACTTC. Its translation is CASSLGQGRDEQYF.